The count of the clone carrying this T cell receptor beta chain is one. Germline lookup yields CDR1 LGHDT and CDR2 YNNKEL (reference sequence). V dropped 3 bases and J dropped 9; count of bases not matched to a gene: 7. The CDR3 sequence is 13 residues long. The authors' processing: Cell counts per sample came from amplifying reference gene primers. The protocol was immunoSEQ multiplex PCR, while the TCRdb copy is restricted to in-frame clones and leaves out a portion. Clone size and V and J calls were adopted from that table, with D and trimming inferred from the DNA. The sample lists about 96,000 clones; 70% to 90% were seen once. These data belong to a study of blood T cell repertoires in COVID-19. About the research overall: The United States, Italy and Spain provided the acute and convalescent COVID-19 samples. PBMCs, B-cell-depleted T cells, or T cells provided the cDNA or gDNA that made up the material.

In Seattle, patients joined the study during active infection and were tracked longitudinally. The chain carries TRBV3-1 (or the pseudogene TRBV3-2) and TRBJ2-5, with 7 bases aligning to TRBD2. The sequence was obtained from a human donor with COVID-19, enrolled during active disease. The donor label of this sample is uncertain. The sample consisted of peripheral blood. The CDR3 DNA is TGTGCCAGCAGCCAGGAACGGGGAGGGTCCCAGTACTTC. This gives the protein CASSQERGGSQYF.